The present entry profiles one T cell receptor (beta chain) with its context. Original handling: Reference gene primer amplification in the assay estimated nucleated cell counts. Data came from immunoSEQ multiplex PCR; TCRdb stores just in-frame clones and leaves some out. Clonal size and the V and J genes are those of that table, whereas D and trimming came from the DNA. Of roughly 180,000 clones listed, under 90% were seen once; the top ten hold roughly 6.3%. The source of the sample is a study of blood T cell repertoires in COVID-19. Overall study context: Samples taken during acute and convalescent COVID-19 were collected in the United States, Italy and Spain. T cells, B-cell-depleted T cells, or PBMCs supplied cDNA or gDNA.

The CDR3 runs 12 residues. Germline V CDR1 and CDR2: SEHNR, FQNEAQ (reference sequence). The V end lost 2 bases, the J end lost 2 bases, and 4 bases lay between the germline ends. This TCR derives from a human donor in a cohort sampled during active COVID-19. Sequencing input: peripheral blood. The rearrangement joins TRBV7-9 to TRBJ2-7; D gene ambiguous. As DNA, the CDR3 is TGTGCCAGCAGCTTACAAACCTACGAGCAGTACTTC. This codes for CASSLQTYEQYF.